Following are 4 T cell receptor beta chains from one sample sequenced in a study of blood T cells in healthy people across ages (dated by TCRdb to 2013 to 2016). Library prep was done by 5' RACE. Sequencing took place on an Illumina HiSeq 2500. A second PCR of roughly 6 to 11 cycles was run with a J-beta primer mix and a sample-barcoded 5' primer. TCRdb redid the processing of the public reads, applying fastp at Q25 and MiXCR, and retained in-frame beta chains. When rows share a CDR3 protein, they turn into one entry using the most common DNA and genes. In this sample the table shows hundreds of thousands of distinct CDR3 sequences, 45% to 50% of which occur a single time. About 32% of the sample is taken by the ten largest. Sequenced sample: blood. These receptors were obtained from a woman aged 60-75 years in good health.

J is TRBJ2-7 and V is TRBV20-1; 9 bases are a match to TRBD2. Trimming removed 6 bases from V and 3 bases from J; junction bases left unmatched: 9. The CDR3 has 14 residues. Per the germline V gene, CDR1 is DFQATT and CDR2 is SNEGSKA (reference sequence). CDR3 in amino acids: CSADETSGDYEQYF. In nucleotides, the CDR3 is TGCAGTGCGGATGAGACTAGCGGAGACTACGAGCAGTACTTC.

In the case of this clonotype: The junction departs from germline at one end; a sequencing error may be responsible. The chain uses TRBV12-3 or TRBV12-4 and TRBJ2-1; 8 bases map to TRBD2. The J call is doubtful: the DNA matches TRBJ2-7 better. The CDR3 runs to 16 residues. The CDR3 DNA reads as TGCGCCAGCAGTTCATCATCGCGGGAGGAAACTACAGAGCAGTACTTC. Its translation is CASSSSSREETTEQYF.

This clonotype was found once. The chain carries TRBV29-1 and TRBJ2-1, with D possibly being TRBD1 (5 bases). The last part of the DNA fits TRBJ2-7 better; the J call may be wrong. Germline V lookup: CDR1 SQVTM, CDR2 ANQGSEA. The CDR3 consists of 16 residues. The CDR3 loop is CSVERQSQSSYNEQYF. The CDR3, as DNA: TGCAGCGTTGAACGACAGTCTCAAAGCTCCTACAATGAGCAGTACTTC.

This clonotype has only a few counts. The CDR3 is CASSQGDVAKNIQYF. Written as DNA, the CDR3 is TGTGCCAGCAGCCAAGGGGACGTAGCCAAAAACATTCAGTACTTC. The J gene is TRBJ2-4, the V gene TRBV3-1, with D perhaps matching TRBD1 or TRBD2 (5 bases each). The germline V and J ends were trimmed by 1 base and 0 bases, with 7 bases remaining between them. The CDR3 length is 15 residues. Looked up from germline, CDR1 is LGHDT and CDR2 is YNNKEL (reference sequence).